This T cell receptor (beta chain) came from a study of T cells in Graves' hyperthyroidism and ophthalmopathy. Many counts were recorded for this clonotype. What it recognizes is unknown. The CDR3 covers 13 residues. Between the trimmed V and J ends, which lost 4 bases and 10 bases, there was a span of 16 bases. Germline-derived CDR1 and CDR2 are ENHRY and SYGVKD. Study results and caveats: Most thyroid clonotypes that were expanded above 0.001 also turned up in blood. Ophthalmopathy and stable hyperthyroidism were separated by a 13 V-J model.

These patients, aged 18 to 65, had recently diagnosed hyperthyroidism lasting under 2 months. Uncontrolled infection, other autoimmune disease, pregnancy or lactation disqualified patients from enrolment. Template material for amplifying TCR beta CDR3 regions consisted of RNA transcripts. During a first-round RT-PCR of the TCR CDR3, the HTBI primer set was used. TCRdb fed the multiplex PCR reads into MiXCR, producing one record per CDR3 protein. Here the sample spans 500,000 to 750,000 distinct CDR3 sequences, approximately 44% being singletons. What was sequenced was peripheral blood or thyroid tissue (not recorded which). This TCR came from a woman aged 18-30 years with Graves' hyperthyroidism. The chain has TRBV10-3 and TRBJ1-1; TRBD1 might be the D (6 bases). CDR3 amino acids: CAISGGSGEGAFF. The DNA for the CDR3 is TGTGCCATCAGTGGGGGGTCAGGGGAGGGAGCTTTCTTT.